Shown below are 29 T cell receptor beta chains from a single sample sequenced in a study of graft-versus-host responses after intestinal transplantation. No cognate antigen is known for these TCRs. The repertoire was sequenced with immunoSEQ multiplex PCR; TCRdb's copy has only in-frame clones and lacks some. Among about 93,000 clones listed, over 85% were seen once. This specimen consisted of unstimulated CD8+ T cells sorted from spleen or lymph node cells, obtained before intestinal transplant. The source is a human donor who received an intestinal transplant.

This clone was detected only once. The rearrangement joins TRBV9 to TRBJ2-3; D gene ambiguous. Germline assignment: CDR1 SGDLS and CDR2 YYNGEE. V was cut by 4 bases and J by 6 bases, with 9 bases left in between. This CDR3 region has 12 residues. The CDR3 loop reads CASSPVGDTQYF. The CDR3 region has the DNA TGTGCCAGCAGCCCCGTTGGCGATACGCAGTATTTT.

The chain carries TRBV30 and TRBJ2-7; 7 nucleotides align to TRBD1. V lost 5 bases to trimming and J lost 4 bases; unmatched junction nucleotides: 5. CDR1 GTSNPN and CDR2 SVGIG come from the germline V gene (reference sequence). The CDR3 runs to 12 residues. This chain's CDR3 is CAWPGQSYEQYF. CDR3 nucleotide sequence: TGTGCCTGGCCGGGACAGAGTTACGAGCAGTACTTC. Together with reference TRBV30 and TRBJ2-7, the CDR3 gives the full variable domain: SQTIHQWPATLVQPVGSPLSLECTVEGTSNPNLYWYRQAAGRGLQLLFYSVGIGQISSEVPQNLSASRPQDRQFILSSKKLLLSDSGFYLCAWPGQSYEQYFGPGTRLTVT.

The rearrangement joins TRBV7-2 to TRBJ2-3, with 7 bases fitting TRBD1. CDR1 and CDR2 (germline): SGHTA, FQGNSA. This CDR3 has 16 residues. The V and J ends lost 3 bases and 1 base, in that order; junction bases with no gene match: 7. The CDR3 spells CASSFPGGVGTDTQYF. The CDR3 bases are TGTGCCAGCAGCTTTCCAGGGGGTGTTGGCACAGATACGCAGTATTTT.

This chain connects TRBV6-5 to TRBJ2-3; 9 nucleotides align to TRBD2. This CDR3 spans 15 amino acids. Germline V gene lookup returns CDR1 MNHEY and CDR2 SVGAGI. V lost 6 bases to trimming and J lost 5 bases; unmatched junction nucleotides: 9. The CDR3 protein is CASSNPGLAQDTQYF. The CDR3 nucleotides read TGTGCCAGCAGCAACCCTGGACTAGCGCAAGATACGCAGTATTTT.

This rearrangement joins TRBV7-2 to TRBJ2-7; 8 bases are shared with TRBD2. The junction had 11 bases not matched to a gene; V was cut back by 8 bases and J by 2 bases. The CDR3 runs to 15 residues. Per germline, CDR1 SGHTA and CDR2 FQGNSA. The CDR3, as DNA: TGTGCCAGCTCACATAGCGGGATGGGCACCTACGAGCAGTACTTC. Residues: CASSHSGMGTYEQYF.

The chain recombines TRBV19 with TRBJ2-1, with D possibly TRBD2 on 6 matching bases. The CDR3 length is 11 residues. The V and J ends lost 7 bases and 9 bases respectively, with 10 bases between them. CDR1 is LNHDA and CDR2 is SQIVND in the germline V gene (reference sequence). The CDR3: CASIRGGEQFF. The CDR3 DNA is TGTGCCAGTATACGGGGAGGTGAGCAGTTCTTC.

This rearrangement joins TRBV2 to TRBJ2-5, with a tentative D call TRBD1 (6 bases). Matching the DNA end better, TRBJ2-7 makes the J call doubtful. The CDR3 is made up of 13 amino acids. The V gene's germline CDR1 is SNHLY and CDR2 FYNNEI. The CDR3 spells CASKQDSSYEQYF. CDR3 DNA: TGTGCCAGCAAACAGGACAGCTCCTACGAGCAGTACTTC.

This clone was counted once. The chain is built from TRBV6-1 and TRBJ1-1; 11 nucleotides agree with TRBD1. The V segment lost 6 bases and the J segment 8 bases; nucleotides outside the gene matches: 17. CDR3 size: 17 residues. The germline V gene encodes CDR1 MNHNS and CDR2 SASEGT. The CDR3 bases are TGTGCCAGCAGCGAAATCTACAGGACAGGGGGCACCCCAGAAGCTTTCTTT. Translated: CASSEIYRTGGTPEAFF.

This chain links TRBV19 with TRBJ2-7; TRBD2 matches 8 bases. The CDR3 has 12 residues. V lost 10 bases and J lost 5; bases outside the gene matches: 7. Looked up from germline, CDR1 is LNHDA and CDR2 is SQIVND (reference sequence). The CDR3: CATRGGLNEQYF. In DNA, the CDR3 is TGTGCCACCCGGGGGGGTCTGAACGAGCAGTACTTC.

The chain combines TRBV27 with TRBJ2-2, with 7 bases identical to TRBD1. Losses at the gene ends were 5 bases for V and 0 bases for J; bases not matched to a gene: 6. Germline CDR1 reads MNHEY; CDR2 reads SMNVEV (reference sequence). The CDR3 covers 16 residues. DNA of the CDR3: TGTGCCAGCAGTATGTACAGGGGATCGAACACCGGGGAGCTGTTTTTT. Translated, it gives CASSMYRGSNTGELFF.

The chain has TRBV27 and TRBJ2-7; D is ambiguous. Trimming cost V 7 bases and J 5 bases, with 15 bases left between them. From germline, CDR1 is MNHEY and CDR2 SMNVEV (reference sequence). The CDR3 consists of 13 residues. The CDR3 spells CASTSYLRDEQYF. The DNA of the CDR3 is TGTGCCAGCACCTCTTATCTACGGGACGAGCAGTACTTC.

This clone was found once. The chain is built from TRBV4-2 and TRBJ2-1; 14 positions match TRBD2. The V gene end was trimmed by 3 bases and the J gene end by 6 bases; junction bases not matched to a gene: 4. The germline CDR1 and CDR2 sequences are LGHNA and YNFKEQ. The CDR3 consists of 16 residues. The CDR3 DNA reads TGTGCCAGCAGCCAGACTAGCGGGGGGGCCGGCAATGAGCAGTTCTTC. Translation gives CASSQTSGGAGNEQFF.

This chain uses TRBV4-1 with TRBJ1-1, with D perhaps matching TRBD1 (5 bases). Trimming removed 0 bases from V and 1 base from J, with 12 bases in between. The CDR3 runs 16 residues. CDR1 and CDR2 (germline): MGHRA, YSYEKL. CDR3 loop: CASSQEPGGGNTEAFF. The CDR3 nucleotides are TGCGCCAGCAGCCAAGAACCCGGGGGGGGGAACACTGAAGCTTTCTTT.

The J gene is TRBJ1-2, the V gene TRBV29-1, with TRBD1 matching over 7 bases. V gave up 2 bases and J gave up 4 bases; unmatched junction bases: 7. The CDR3 is 14 residues long. Per the germline V gene, CDR1 is SQVTM and CDR2 is ANQGSEA. The CDR3 loop is CSVETPGGFYGYTF. CDR3 nucleotides: TGCAGCGTTGAAACCCCAGGGGGTTTCTATGGCTACACCTTC.

The CDR3 loop is CASSRDRDRGLTANEKLFF. The CDR3 bases are TGTGCCAGCAGCAGAGACCGGGACAGGGGGCTGACAGCTAATGAAAAACTGTTTTTT. The genes are TRBV7-6 and TRBJ1-4, with 12 bases lining up with TRBD1. CDR1 is SGHVS, CDR2 FNYEAQ, per germline. This CDR3 has 19 amino acids. V was pared by 5 bases and J by 3 bases, with 13 bases of the junction left unmatched.

DNA for the CDR3: TGTGCCAGCAGCTTCCGGACTAGCGAACCCTACGAGCAGTACTTC. Amino acid sequence: CASSFRTSEPYEQYF. The chain recombines TRBV13 with TRBJ2-7; TRBD2 aligns across 9 bases. Trimming at V came to 3 bases and at J to 2 bases, leaving 5 bases not matched to a gene. The germline gives CDR1 PRHDT, CDR2 FYEKMQ (reference sequence). The CDR3 loop spans 15 amino acids. Full variable domain (rest looked up from reference TRBV13 and TRBJ2-7): AAGVIQSPRHLIKEKRETATLKCYPIPRHDTVYWYQQGPGQDPQFLISFYEKMQSDKGSIPDRFSAQQFSDYHSELNMSSLELGDSALYFCASSFRTSEPYEQYFGPGTRLTVT.

As regards this clone: The same CDR3 also results from other DNA sequences found in this sample. This chain links TRBV19 with TRBJ2-1; D not resolved. V lost 6 bases, J lost 0 bases, and 6 bases lay in between. The CDR3 has 13 residues. Germline CDR1 is LNHDA and CDR2 is SQIVND (reference sequence). The CDR3 loop is CASSWSSYNEQFF. The CDR3 bases are TGTGCCAGTAGCTGGAGCTCCTACAATGAGCAGTTCTTC.

The rearrangement joins TRBV7-9 to TRBJ2-5; D is perhaps TRBD1 (6 bases). The J call may be mistaken, given a closer DNA end match to TRBJ2-7. CDR3 length: 12 amino acids. Germline values: CDR1 SEHNR, CDR2 FQNEAQ (reference sequence). In DNA form, the CDR3 reads TGTGCCAGCGTAGACAGGTCCTACGAGCAGTACTTC. Protein product: CASVDRSYEQYF.

This rearrangement joins TRBV5-5 to TRBJ1-1, with no clear D. Trimming cost V 1 base and J 0 bases, with 7 bases left between them. Germline loops: CDR1 SGHKS, CDR2 YYEKEE (reference sequence). The CDR3 is 14 amino acids. In nucleotides, the CDR3 is TGTGCCAGCAGCTTGACAGATATGAACACTGAAGCTTTCTTT. Protein product: CASSLTDMNTEAFF.

The rearrangement links TRBV19 to TRBJ2-7, with a tentative D call TRBD2 (5 bases). The germline CDR1 and CDR2 sequences are LNHDA and SQIVND (reference sequence). Trimming shortened V by 3 bases and J by 3 bases, and 12 bases separated the two germline ends. CDR3 length: 14 amino acids. The CDR3: CASSMRGGRYEQYF. The CDR3 bases are TGTGCCAGTAGTATGCGCGGAGGACGCTACGAGCAGTACTTC.

The chain is built from TRBV7-9 and TRBJ2-1, with 9 nucleotides matching TRBD2. CDR1 is SEHNR, CDR2 FQNEAQ, per germline (reference sequence). J lost 6 bases, V lost 3 bases, and 3 bases had no gene match. The CDR3 consists of 14 residues. CDR3 amino acids: CASSLAGGPNEQFF. The CDR3 DNA sequence: TGTGCCAGCAGCTTGGCGGGGGGGCCCAATGAGCAGTTCTTC.

The chain employs TRBV4-1 and TRBJ1-5; 8 nucleotides line up with TRBD1. After removal of 4 bases from V and 5 bases from J, the junction contained 7 bases not matched to a gene. This CDR3 spans 15 amino acids. The germline gives CDR1 MGHRA, CDR2 YSYEKL. The CDR3 protein is CASSPTTGEYQPQHF. CDR3 coding DNA: TGCGCCAGCAGCCCAACGACAGGGGAGTATCAGCCCCAGCATTTT.

This sequence joins TRBV7-9 and TRBJ1-5; tentatively, D is TRBD1 (5 bases). CDR1 and CDR2 from the germline V gene are SEHNR and FQNEAQ (reference sequence). The CDR3 consists of 14 residues. V was clipped by 4 bases and J by 7 bases, with 14 bases between them. This chain's CDR3 is CASSSGGSSQPQHF. Here the CDR3 DNA reads TGTGCCAGCAGCTCCGGGGGTTCGTCCCAGCCCCAGCATTTT.

This rearrangement joins TRBV19 to TRBJ1-5, with D uncertain. The germline V and J ends were trimmed by 8 bases and 6 bases, with 11 bases remaining between them. The CDR3 has 12 amino acids. CDR1 LNHDA and CDR2 SQIVND come from the germline V gene (reference sequence). The CDR3 DNA sequence: TGTGCCAGTTCCGGGTCTCTTCAGCCCCAGCATTTT. It encodes CASSGSLQPQHF.

This chain uses TRBV9 with TRBJ1-2, with 10 nucleotides matching TRBD1. The CDR3 runs 15 residues. Germline CDR1 SGDLS, CDR2 YYNGEE. V gave up 0 bases and J gave up 5 bases; unmatched junction bases: 4. The DNA of the CDR3 is TGTGCCAGCAGCGTAGGGGGACAGGGGACGTATGGCTACACCTTC. Amino acid sequence: CASSVGGQGTYGYTF.

This clone was detected only once. V is TRBV6-5 and J is TRBJ2-3, with TRBD2 identical over 9 bases. V was pared by 8 bases and J by 3 bases, with 6 bases of the junction left unmatched. The CDR3 is made up of 14 amino acids. The germline V gene encodes CDR1 MNHEY and CDR2 SVGAGI. As DNA, the CDR3 is TGTGCCAGCTCGCTAGCGGGAAAGACAGATACGCAGTATTTT. Protein product: CASSLAGKTDTQYF.

The chain recombines TRBV5-6 with TRBJ2-7; D is unclear. The germline V gene has CDR1 SGHDT and CDR2 YYEEEE. V was pared by 2 bases and J by 2 bases, with 8 bases between. The CDR3 has 13 amino acids. CDR3 nucleotides: TGTGCCAGCAGCTTCGACACGCCCTACGAGCAGTACTTC. Its translation: CASSFDTPYEQYF.

The V and J genes are TRBV6-5 and TRBJ2-7; tentative D call: TRBD1 (7 bases). There are 15 residues in the CDR3. Germline lookup yields CDR1 MNHEY and CDR2 SVGAGI. Trimming took off 2 bases at V and 3 bases at J, with 14 bases between the two ends. CDR3 amino acids: CASSYGGSGGYEQYF. The CDR3 nucleotides are TGTGCCAGCAGTTACGGGGGGTCAGGGGGCTACGAGCAGTACTTC.

The V call is TRBV4-2, the J call TRBJ2-7, with 9 bases aligning to TRBD2. Germline V gene data show CDR1 as LGHNA and CDR2 as YNFKEQ. This CDR3 has 18 residues. The J segment lost 2 bases and the V segment lost 0 bases, leaving 11 bases of the junction unmatched. This chain's CDR3 is CASSQDSLTSGLTYEQYF. CDR3 DNA sequence: TGTGCCAGCAGCCAAGATAGTTTGACTAGCGGACTTACCTACGAGCAGTACTTC.